This record looks at one T cell receptor beta chain sequence and its context. The trim removed 3 bases at V and 2 bases at J, leaving 6 bases unmatched. CDR1 is LNHDA, CDR2 SQIVND, per germline (reference sequence). The CDR3 extends over 16 amino acids. This entry is derived from a study of blood T cell repertoires in COVID-19. Original methodology: Quantification of nucleated cells was approximated via reference gene primer amplification. Method: immunoSEQ multiplex PCR; TCRdb's copy keeps in-frame clones and lacks some. For V, J and clone size, that table is used; D and trimming come from the DNA. This repertoire shows 350,000 to 400,000 clones, around 87% found once; its top ten account for around 7%.

The clonotype comes from a man aged 18-30 years with active or convalescent COVID-19. Sequencing used peripheral blood. This sequence joins TRBV19 and TRBJ1-3; 8 nucleotides align to TRBD1. Here the CDR3 DNA reads TGTGCCAGTAGTATTTTGGACAGGGCAACTGGAAACACCATATATTTT. Amino acids: CASSILDRATGNTIYF.